One T cell receptor (beta chain) is described in this entry. The data stem from a study of T cells after yellow fever vaccination. TCRdb redid the calling of the 5' RACE reads with MiXCR, one entry per CDR3 protein. This table has roughly 250,000 distinct CDR3 sequences, 13% appearing once. The CDR3 has 15 amino acids. CDR1 is LGHDT, CDR2 YNNKEL, per germline (reference sequence). V was shortened by 3 bases and J by 4 bases, with 14 bases between the two germline ends. The chain links TRBV3-1 to TRBJ2-3; D may be TRBD1 (5 bases). The sequence was obtained from a man aged 25 to 40 who received the YFV17D yellow fever vaccine. This specimen consisted of CD4+ T cells sorted from PBMCs, obtained 45 days after the yellow fever booster vaccination. CDR3 nucleotide sequence: TGTGCCAGCAGCCAGGCCAGGGTAATCTCAGATACGCAGTATTTT. This gives the protein CASSQARVISDTQYF.